This TCR beta chain was identified during a study of shared clonotypes between healthy human individuals (TCRdb year 2020). Regarding the study in general: Three men and a couple of women, aged 18 to 49 years, made up the cohort. For each donor, three plates each were used for CD4 naive and CD4 memory, two plates were used for CD8 naive, and one plate was used for CD8 memory. To estimate repertoire size and how much clonotype sharing occurs between individuals, the study deeply sequenced the blood TCR repertoires of a handful of healthy adults. Libraries were prepared and TCR repertoires were sequenced by different laboratories using diverse techniques, in order to increase sequencing depth and limit assay-specific biases. Per donor, leukapheresis produced somewhere between about 0.8 and 9 billion PBMCs. Study-wide conclusions, independent of this receptor: Sampling was limited to blood, and TCR repertoires in tissue likely differ from TCR repertoires in blood. Clonotypes shared by all four sorted-subset donors showed higher generation probabilities than non-shared clonotypes. Based on pairwise subsampling, the degree of clonotype sharing among donors was expected to be affected by sequencing depth. Estimated clonotype richness was generally larger for naive than for memory subsets. Rarefaction of sorted-subset datasets indicated incomplete sequencing despite the large sequencing depth. Sharing across four donors was observed for about 5% of naive CD4, 3.5% of naive CD8, roughly 2.3% of memory CD4, and around 0.4% of memory CD8 clonotypes. Because the study included only a small number of donors, the genetic and exposure-history diversity represented was limited.

The donors were healthy, HIV-negative adults who had no recently reported acute infections or vaccinations. All donors were Caucasian adults living in Nashville, Tennessee, USA. CD4+ T cells were enriched by magnetic negative selection; naive cells were then positively selected on CD45RA, and the negative fraction formed the memory subset. Blood was obtained by leukapheresis, after which PBMCs were separated by Ficoll-Histopaque density gradient centrifugation and cryopreserved in liquid nitrogen vapor phase. Purity and quantity of every magnetically sorted T cell population were checked by analytical flow cytometry. Genomic DNA was isolated from every sorted fraction and measured by UV absorbance on a Nanodrop 2000c. Using the deep immunoSEQ assay, multiplex PCR amplified TCR CDR3 regions from genomic DNA. For each cell subset, the extracted genomic DNA was distributed evenly across all wells of several immunoSEQ 96-well plates, and each plate served as one replicate. For sorted subsets, each replicate PCR was loaded with 150 to 250 ng genomic DNA, equivalent to 32,000 or so T cell genomes. Purified libraries were measured with a Qubit 3.0 fluorometer, size-checked on a Bioanalyzer 2100, and measured again with the KAPA Library Quantification kit. Every immunoSEQ 96-well plate was sequenced on a dedicated single-read 150-cycle Illumina NextSeq 550 flow cell. The paper's processing steps were these. The immunoSEQ output contained only junctional sequences without quality scores, so filtering could not match that applied to full-length reads. To assign V/J genes and CDR3, sequences were annotated against IMGT germline references using PyIR, a Python wrapper for IgBLAST v1.9. Reads were filtered out if the reads had weak V/J assignments (E-value above 1e-6), no CDR3, stop codons, out-of-frame junctions, or ambiguous translated residues. V3J clonotypes were defined as sequences sharing an identical inferred V gene, J gene, and CDR3 amino acid sequence. To compute the percentage overlap between repertoires, the number of shared unique clonotypes was divided by the size of the smaller repertoire. Richness of each repertoire was evaluated using RTK rarefaction, the Chao1 estimator, and Recon v2.1 estimates of unobserved clonotypes. Generation probabilities for all TCRbeta clonotypes obtained by the gDNA method from a few donors were computed using OLGA. This immuneACCESS table, as held by TCRdb, lists in-frame sequences with V and J called but not all clones. Of the missing ones, under half trace to an unresolved V gene in checked studies; the others have no known cause. That table supplies the V and J calls and clone size; D and trimming were determined from the DNA. Across this sample there are over 2 million clones, with roughly 95% seen only once. In total, the top ten clones hold around 0.13% of the sample.

In the germline V gene, CDR1 corresponds to SGHDT and CDR2 to YYEEEE. V is reduced by 0 bases and J by 2 bases, leaving a spacing of 9 bases between them. The cysteine opens and the phenylalanine closes a CDR3 of 14 amino acids. Only the CDR3 DNA is retained, 42 bases long and in frame from the first base. A remark on this clone: Its antigen specificity is not known. No qualities accompany the bases; no much larger clone lies one base away.

Recombination connected TRBV5-6 to TRBJ2-7; no D gene call is confident. This receptor was taken from a man younger than 30 in good health. The sequenced material came from naive CD4+ T cells sorted from blood. Per the publication, the cell subset or site label means: CD45RA+ positively selected. The nucleotide sequence is TGTGCCAGCAGCTTGGGACATCGGCCCTACGAGCAGTACTTC. This codes for CASSLGHRPYEQYF. The reference TRBV5-6 and TRBJ2-7 proteins fill in what lies around the CDR3, so the full variable domain reads DAGVTQSPTHLIKTRGQQVTLRCSPKSGHDTVSWYQQALGQGPQFIFQYYEEEERQRGNFPDRFSGHQFPNYSSELNVNALLLGDSALYLCASSLGHRPYEQYFGPGTRLTVT.